The sequence of this TCR beta chain was determined in a study of early T cells in non-severe SARS-CoV-2 infection. Each CDR3 protein gets one entry after TCRdb re-called the 5' RACE reads with MiXCR. Here the sample spans more than 70,000 distinct CDR3 sequences, over 9% being singletons. V shed 5 bases and J 9 bases; nucleotides not matched to a gene: 6. Germline CDR1 PRHDT, CDR2 FYEKMQ (reference sequence). The CDR3 is made up of 15 amino acids. The rearrangement links TRBV13 to TRBJ2-1, with 14 nucleotides matching TRBD2. The clonotype originates from an adult who was a healthcare worker with PCR-confirmed SARS-CoV-2 infection or an uninfected control (not recorded which). What was sequenced was whole blood. CDR3 DNA sequence: TGTGCCAGCAGCGGGGGGACTAGCGGGAGAGGTGAGCAGTTCTTC. This gives the protein CASSGGTSGRGEQFF. Full variable domain (rest looked up from reference TRBV13 and TRBJ2-1): AAGVIQSPRHLIKEKRETATLKCYPIPRHDTVYWYQQGPGQDPQFLISFYEKMQSDKGSIPDRFSAQQFSDYHSELNMSSLELGDSALYFCASSGGTSGRGEQFFGPGTRLTVL.